The rows below give T cell receptor beta chains drawn from one sample of a study of blood T cell repertoires in COVID-19. Sequenced by immunoSEQ multiplex PCR; TCRdb stores in-frame clones only, minus some. This table has around 180,000 clones, approximately 85% appearing once. The sample taken for sequencing was peripheral blood. The source is a woman older than 75 with acute or convalescent COVID-19. Each CDR3 is given with its conserved first and last residue. A D gene is named only where the DNA matches it firmly. Rows give clone size only sometimes, using once, few, many, or a class for an expanded clone.

TRBJ2-7	TRBV7-2	NA	TRBD1	CASSPRTGGTYEQYF	TGTGCCAGCAGCCCTCGGACAGGGGGCACCTACGAGCAGTACTTC
TRBJ2-7	TRBV7-9	NA	TRBD2	CASSLTSVTYEQYF	TGTGCCAGCAGCTTAACTAGCGTAACCTACGAGCAGTACTTC
TRBJ1-1	TRBV2	once	TRBD1	CASKEDRENTEAFF	TGTGCCAGCAAGGAGGACAGGGAGAACACTGAAGCTTTCTTT
TRBJ2-2	TRBV9	NA	NA	CASSVDRVPTGELFF	TGTGCCAGCAGCGTAGATCGAGTCCCAACCGGGGAGCTGTTTTTT
TRBJ1-4	TRBV2	NA	NA	CASSYSGRFNEKLFF	TGTGCCAGCAGCTACAGTGGCCGATTTAATGAAAAACTGTTTTTT
TRBJ1-3	TRBV7-3	few	NA	CASSLTGGASGNTIYF	TGTGCCAGCAGCTTAACTGGTGGGGCATCTGGAAACACCATATATTTT
TRBJ1-6	TRBV6-5	NA	NA	CASRRSSYNSPLHF	TGTGCCAGCAGGAGGAGCTCCTATAATTCACCCCTCCACTTT
TRBJ1-4	TRBV15	NA	TRBD1	CATSWGQGDKLFF	TGTGCCACCAGCTGGGGACAGGGGGATAAACTGTTTTTT
TRBJ1-6	TRBV7-9	NA	TRBD1	CASSMTGVGNSPLHF	TGTGCCAGCAGCATGACAGGGGTAGGAAATTCACCCCTCCACTTT
TRBJ1-1	TRBV4-1	NA	NA	CASSQGPQDVNTEAFF	TGCGCCAGCAGCCAAGGCCCCCAGGATGTAAACACTGAAGCTTTCTTT
TRBJ2-3	TRBV6-6	NA	TRBD1	CASSYSMGQGADTQYF	TGTGCCAGCAGTTACTCGATGGGTCAGGGGGCAGATACGCAGTATTTT
TRBJ2-2	TRBV5-4	NA	NA	CASSSGVVRAGELFF	TGTGCCAGCAGCTCAGGGGTAGTGAGGGCCGGGGAGCTGTTTTTT
TRBJ1-1	TRBV9	NA	NA	CASSVVPGTEAEAFF	TGTGCCAGCAGCGTAGTTCCGGGAACGGAGGCTGAAGCTTTCTTT
TRBJ2-5	TRBV5-3	NA	TRBD2	CARSLVEREGVEETQYF	TGTGCCAGAAGCTTGGTGGAACGGGAGGGTGTTGAGGAGACCCAGTACTTC
TRBJ1-2	TRBV29-1	NA	NA	CSVSYSYGYTF	TGCAGCGTATCCTACAGTTATGGCTACACCTTC
TRBJ2-7	TRBV12-3/TRBV12-4	NA	NA	CASSLKYEQYF	TGTGCCAGCAGCCTAAAATACGAGCAGTACTTC
TRBJ2-5	TRBV21-1	NA	NA	CASRVFAHRGTQYF	TGTGCCAGCAGAGTCTTTGCGCACCGCGGGACCCAGTACTTC
TRBJ1-2	TRBV14	once	NA	CASSQDRGSEAF	TGTGCCAGCAGCCAAGATCGTGGGAGCGAAGCCTTC
TRBJ1-2	TRBV18	NA	NA	CASSPNQLYGYTF	TGTGCCAGCTCACCCAATCAACTTTATGGCTACACCTTC
TRBJ2-7	TRBV28	NA	NA	CASSLPSLRSYEQYF	TGTGCCAGCAGCCTCCCCTCCCTCCGTTCCTACGAGCAGTACTTC
TRBJ2-3	TRBV7-2	once	TRBD1	CASSPGGPRGLTDTQYF	TGTGCCAGCAGCCCAGGGGGCCCTAGGGGGCTCACAGATACGCAGTATTTT
TRBJ1-5	TRBV2	NA	NA	CASRGDRRNQPQHF	TGTGCCAGCAGGGGAGACAGGAGAAATCAGCCCCAGCATTTT
TRBJ1-2	TRBV7-2	NA	TRBD1	CASSWGQGSWGYTF	TGTGCCAGCAGCTGGGGACAGGGGTCGTGGGGCTACACCTTC
TRBJ1-2	TRBV11-1	NA	TRBD1	CASSPRQGEYYGYTF	TGTGCCAGCAGCCCAAGACAGGGGGAATACTATGGCTACACCTTC
TRBJ1-2	TRBV6-5	few	TRBD1	CATSGQGWEGYTF	TGTGCCACCTCTGGACAGGGATGGGAAGGCTACACCTTC
TRBJ1-2	TRBV9	NA	NA	CASSVAGMGYTF	TGTGCCAGCAGCGTAGCCGGGATGGGCTACACCTTC